Below are 26 T cell receptor beta chains sequenced from a single sample in a study of cytomegalovirus exposure and HLA in healthy donors. Researchers ran the PCR with 60 Vbeta and 13 Jbeta primers. The repertoire was sequenced with immunoSEQ multiplex PCR; TCRdb's copy has only in-frame clones and lacks some. The profile covers about 200,000 clones, with 82% appearing a single time and roughly 0.098% taken by the ten largest. Source material: PBMCs. Receptor source: a boy aged 2 to 10 in good health and CMV-seronegative.

This clone was found a few times. V is TRBV7-9 and J is TRBJ2-7, with D maybe TRBD2 (5 bases). The V and J ends lost 1 base and 6 bases respectively, with 16 bases between them. This CDR3 has 15 residues. Per germline, CDR1 SEHNR and CDR2 FQNEAQ (reference sequence). This chain's CDR3 is CASSLEGRRSSEQYF. CDR3 bases: TGTGCCAGCAGCTTAGAAGGCAGGAGGTCGTCCGAGCAGTACTTC.

As DNA, the CDR3 is TGCGCCAGCATGGGGGGGTCGTCCTACAATGAGCAGTTCTTC. Amino acid sequence: CASMGGSSYNEQFF. The gene calls are TRBV5-1 and TRBJ2-1; 7 positions agree with TRBD2. Trimming removed 6 bases from V and 1 base from J; junction bases left unmatched: 4. Germline V gene sequence: CDR1 SGHRS, CDR2 YFSETQ. There are 14 residues in the CDR3. Variable domain in full (rest from reference TRBV5-1 and TRBJ2-1): KAGVTQTPRYLIKTRGQQVTLSCSPISGHRSVSWYQQTPGQGLQFLFEYFSETQRNKGNFPGRFSGRQFSNSRSEMNVSTLELGDSALYLCASMGGSSYNEQFFGPGTRLTVL.

The rearrangement uses TRBV7-9 and TRBJ2-5; TRBD1 matches 10 bases. V trimming: 4 bases; J trimming: 5 bases; junction bases outside the gene matches: 7. Germline CDR1 reads SEHNR; CDR2 reads FQNEAQ (reference sequence). There are 15 residues in the CDR3. The DNA for the CDR3 is TGTGCCAGCAGCTCTCGGCGGGACAGGGGTGAGACCCAGTACTTC. It is translated as CASSSRRDRGETQYF. The full variable domain, completed using reference TRBV7-9 and TRBJ2-5, is DTGVSQNPRHKITKRGQNVTFRCDPISEHNRLYWYRQTLGQGPEFLTYFQNEAQLEKSRLLSDRFSAERPKGSFSTLEIQRTEQGDSAMYLCASSSRRDRGETQYFGPGTRLLVL.

The V gene is TRBV5-4, the J gene TRBJ2-3; D perhaps matches TRBD1 (6 bases). Germline values: CDR1 SGHNT, CDR2 YYREEE (reference sequence). CDR3 size: 14 residues. With 0 bases removed from V and 4 bases from J, the gap between germline ends came to 9 bases. Here the CDR3 reads CASSLGYRADTQYF. In nucleotides, the CDR3 is TGTGCCAGCAGCTTGGGGTACAGGGCAGATACGCAGTATTTT.

The CDR3, as DNA: TGCGCCAGCAGCTTTGGGACGGGGGTGGAGACCCAGTACTTC. Protein product: CASSFGTGVETQYF. The chain couples TRBV5-1 to TRBJ2-5, with D perhaps TRBD2 (6 bases). Trimming shortened V by 2 bases and J by 5 bases, and 13 bases separated the two germline ends. The CDR3 totals 14 residues. Germline CDR1 and CDR2: SGHRS and YFSETQ.

The gene calls are TRBV9 and TRBJ1-2; 7 positions agree with TRBD1. The germline V gene encodes CDR1 SGDLS and CDR2 YYNGEE. Unmatched junction bases numbered 7, after V lost 4 bases and J lost 1 base. The CDR3 length is 15 residues. This CDR3 reads CASSYRQGLNYGYTF. The CDR3 region has the DNA TGTGCCAGCAGCTACCGACAGGGACTTAACTATGGCTACACCTTC.

The gene calls are TRBV7-2 and TRBJ2-1; 13 nucleotides line up with TRBD2. CDR1 SGHTA and CDR2 FQGNSA come from the germline V gene. V shed 5 bases and J 5 bases; nucleotides not matched to a gene: 9. The CDR3 is 17 amino acids. The CDR3 loop reads CASSPGTSGAYNNEQFF. The CDR3 DNA is TGTGCCAGCAGCCCAGGGACTAGCGGGGCCTACAACAATGAGCAGTTCTTC.

V gene TRBV4-1 combines with J gene TRBJ1-2; no firm D call. CDR1 and CDR2 (germline): MGHRA, YSYEKL. This CDR3 region has 17 residues. Deletions cut 4 bases from V and 0 bases from J, with 18 bases between. CDR3 sequence reads: CASSPIGRRAANYGYTF. The DNA for the CDR3 is TGCGCCAGCAGCCCTATTGGTCGGAGGGCGGCTAACTATGGCTACACCTTC.

The V gene is TRBV10-2, the J gene TRBJ1-1; 9 bases map to TRBD1. The CDR3 runs to 15 residues. CDR1 is WSHSY and CDR2 is SAAADI in the germline V gene. J gave up 4 bases and V 4 bases, and 7 bases lay outside the gene matches. CDR3 DNA: TGCGCCAGCAGTGGATCGGGACAGGGCAGCACTGAAGCTTTCTTT. It specifies CASSGSGQGSTEAFF.

The rearrangement uses TRBV9 and TRBJ1-3; D is undetermined. The V and J ends lost 5 bases and 1 base respectively, with 13 bases between them. CDR1 is SGDLS and CDR2 is YYNGEE in the germline V gene. The CDR3 is made up of 15 amino acids. The CDR3 sequence: CASSPSPGSGNTIYF. For the CDR3, the DNA is TGTGCCAGCAGTCCCAGCCCAGGATCTGGAAACACCATATATTTT.

CDR3 region: CASSLALGTGITEAFF. Written as DNA, the CDR3 is TGTGCCAGCAGCTTAGCGCTCGGGACAGGGATCACTGAAGCTTTCTTT. This sequence joins TRBV7-8 and TRBJ1-1; 9 bases align to TRBD1. Germline V gene lookup returns CDR1 SGHVS and CDR2 FQNEAQ. The junction had 6 bases not matched to a gene; V was cut back by 0 bases and J by 4 bases. The CDR3 loop spans 16 amino acids.

The chain combines TRBV19 with TRBJ1-2; D is unresolved. The V gene's germline CDR1 is LNHDA and CDR2 SQIVND (reference sequence). This CDR3 contains 14 residues. V was cut by 3 bases and J by 3 bases, with 11 bases left in between. The chain's CDR3 is CASSIPQVYYGYTF. DNA for the CDR3: TGTGCCAGTAGTATTCCGCAGGTTTACTATGGCTACACCTTC.

The chain uses TRBV5-4 and TRBJ2-2; TRBD2 is a possible D gene (6 bases). Germline-derived CDR1 and CDR2 are SGHNT and YYREEE (reference sequence). The CDR3 contains 13 residues. Between the trimmed V and J ends, which lost 4 bases and 6 bases, there was a span of 10 bases. The CDR3 bases are TGTGCCAGCAGCCCTGGAGGGGCCGGGGAGCTGTTTTTT. It encodes CASSPGGAGELFF.

V usage is TRBV7-8 and J usage is TRBJ2-1; D might be TRBD2 (6 bases). The CDR3 length is 19 residues. Germline V lookup: CDR1 SGHVS, CDR2 FQNEAQ. V was pared by 6 bases and J by 2 bases, with 26 bases between. For the CDR3, the DNA is TGTGCCAGCAGTCCTCGGACTAAATTGGCCCCCCCCACCTACAATGAGCAGTTCTTC. Translated, it gives CASSPRTKLAPPTYNEQFF.

The rearrangement links TRBV30 to TRBJ1-1, with D possibly being TRBD1 (5 bases). Trimming stripped 4 bases from V and 6 bases from J, with 12 bases between. The germline gives CDR1 GTSNPN, CDR2 SVGIG (reference sequence). The CDR3 is 12 amino acids. Here the CDR3 reads CAWNRGSPEAFF. CDR3 in DNA: TGTGCCTGGAATCGGGGGTCTCCTGAAGCTTTCTTT.

V gene TRBV11-1 combines with J gene TRBJ1-6; TRBD1 agrees at 10 bases. The V gene's germline CDR1 is SGHAT and CDR2 FQDESV (reference sequence). Trimming took 5 bases from V and 9 from J; bases not matched to a gene: 4. CDR3 length: 14 residues. The CDR3 sequence: CASSPTGGRSPLHF. CDR3 bases: TGTGCCAGCAGCCCGACAGGGGGCCGTTCACCCCTCCACTTT.

The chain is built from TRBV6-6 and TRBJ2-1; a weak D match, TRBD2 (6 bases). The CDR3 totals 15 residues. Trimming took off 9 bases at V and 7 bases at J, with 22 bases between the two ends. The germline gives CDR1 MNHNY, CDR2 SVGAGI (reference sequence). The CDR3: CASCARGTGGNEQFF. The DNA of the CDR3 is TGTGCCAGTTGTGCCCGCGGGACTGGAGGTAATGAGCAGTTCTTC.

The chain combines TRBV15 with TRBJ2-7; TRBD1 aligns across 8 bases. Germline-derived CDR1 and CDR2 are LNHNV and YYDKDF (reference sequence). The V gene end was trimmed by 0 bases and the J gene end by 3 bases; junction bases not matched to a gene: 7. The CDR3 consists of 16 residues. The CDR3 loop is CATSRDPPGTGYEQYF. Written as DNA, the CDR3 is TGTGCCACCAGCAGAGATCCGCCCGGGACAGGCTACGAGCAGTACTTC. The variable domain in full, with the rest retrieved from reference TRBV15 and TRBJ2-7, is DAMVIQNPRYQVTQFGKPVTLSCSQTLNHNVMYWYQQKSSQAPKLLFHYYDKDFNNEADTPDNFQSRRPNTSFCFLDIRSPGLGDTAMYLCATSRDPPGTGYEQYFGPGTRLTVT.

The chain combines TRBV7-2 with TRBJ1-2; 11 nucleotides agree with TRBD1. V lost 4 bases, J lost 2 bases, and 0 bases stayed unmatched. The CDR3 runs 14 residues. Germline loops: CDR1 SGHTA, CDR2 FQGNSA. CDR3 sequence: CASSWTGGNYGYTF. Written as DNA, the CDR3 is TGTGCCAGCAGCTGGACAGGGGGCAACTATGGCTACACCTTC.

The chain joins TRBV19 to TRBJ1-1, with TRBD1 as a possible D gene (6 bases). The CDR3 spans 16 residues. Germline loops: CDR1 LNHDA, CDR2 SQIVND (reference sequence). Trimming pared 10 bases from V and 3 bases from J, leaving 24 bases between. The CDR3 region is CATRRPTGLADTEAFF. Written as DNA, the CDR3 is TGTGCCACCAGGCGCCCGACAGGCCTCGCGGACACTGAAGCTTTCTTT.

V usage is TRBV15 and J usage is TRBJ1-2; possibly TRBD1 for D (5 bases). Germline values: CDR1 LNHNV, CDR2 YYDKDF (reference sequence). The CDR3 consists of 14 residues. Trimming shortened V by 0 bases and J by 6 bases, and 11 bases separated the two germline ends. CDR3 sequence reads: CATSRDLGTDGYTF. CDR3 bases: TGTGCCACCAGCAGAGATTTGGGGACTGATGGCTACACCTTC.

The chain couples TRBV7-9 to TRBJ1-1; 8 bases are a match to TRBD1. The CDR3 spans 15 residues. The trim removed 6 bases at V and 4 bases at J, leaving 10 bases unmatched. Looked up from germline, CDR1 is SEHNR and CDR2 is FQNEAQ (reference sequence). The CDR3 region is CASSPGTGGSTEAFF. The DNA for the CDR3 is TGTGCCAGCAGTCCTGGGACAGGCGGGAGCACTGAAGCTTTCTTT.

J is TRBJ1-3 and V is TRBV27; no clear D. This CDR3 comprises 14 residues. V was shortened by 4 bases and J by 1 base, with 8 bases between the two germline ends. Per the germline V gene, CDR1 is MNHEY and CDR2 is SMNVEV (reference sequence). CDR3 nucleotide sequence: TGTGCCAGCAGTTCTTCCGGGTCTGGAAACACCATATATTTT. It specifies CASSSSGSGNTIYF.

This clone was seen a single time. The rearrangement uses TRBV5-1 and TRBJ1-2, with 8 bases fitting TRBD1. The CDR3 has 17 amino acids. Germline-derived CDR1 and CDR2 are SGHRS and YFSETQ. V was pared by 3 bases and J by 4 bases, with 14 bases of the junction left unmatched. In nucleotides, the CDR3 is TGCGCCAGCAGCTCGATGCGAGACAGGGGTCGGGGCTATGGCTACACCTTC. Encoded protein: CASSSMRDRGRGYGYTF.

The V and J genes are TRBV4-3 and TRBJ1-2, with D possibly TRBD1 on 5 matching bases. The CDR3 totals 13 residues. Germline V CDR1 and CDR2: LGHNA, YSLEER. The V end was cut by 1 base, the J end by 8 bases, with 11 bases between. CDR3 in amino acids: CASSQVQAGGYTF. The CDR3 region has the DNA TGCGCCAGCAGCCAAGTACAGGCGGGGGGCTACACCTTC.

The V and J genes are TRBV18 and TRBJ1-1, with 11 nucleotides matching TRBD1. CDR1 is KGHSH and CDR2 is LQKENI in the germline V gene. CDR3 length: 17 residues. Trimming took 0 bases from V and 0 from J; bases not matched to a gene: 3. CDR3 nucleotides: TGTGCCAGCTCACCACCGGACAGGGGGCACGTGAACACTGAAGCTTTCTTT. Its translation: CASSPPDRGHVNTEAFF.